This T cell receptor beta chain derives from a study of T cell repertoires in cytomegalovirus infection. The V gene lost 4 bases and the J gene lost 5 bases, with 10 bases spanning the gap. This CDR3 is built from 13 residues. CDR1 and CDR2 (germline): SGHAT, FQDESV (reference sequence). One entry per CDR3 protein results from TCRdb running MiXCR on the reads. Among a few hundred thousand distinct CDR3 sequences listed, roughly 16% were seen once. This clonotype was sampled from a human donor in good health (CMV status not recorded). Some clones in this sample may be carry-over from other donors' samples. This chain uses TRBV11-1 with TRBJ2-3; D might be TRBD1 or TRBD2, each matching 5 bases. Sequencing used PBMCs. CDR3 in DNA: TGTGCCAGCAGCTCGGGACGTCGAGATACGCAGTATTTT. It encodes CASSSGRRDTQYF.